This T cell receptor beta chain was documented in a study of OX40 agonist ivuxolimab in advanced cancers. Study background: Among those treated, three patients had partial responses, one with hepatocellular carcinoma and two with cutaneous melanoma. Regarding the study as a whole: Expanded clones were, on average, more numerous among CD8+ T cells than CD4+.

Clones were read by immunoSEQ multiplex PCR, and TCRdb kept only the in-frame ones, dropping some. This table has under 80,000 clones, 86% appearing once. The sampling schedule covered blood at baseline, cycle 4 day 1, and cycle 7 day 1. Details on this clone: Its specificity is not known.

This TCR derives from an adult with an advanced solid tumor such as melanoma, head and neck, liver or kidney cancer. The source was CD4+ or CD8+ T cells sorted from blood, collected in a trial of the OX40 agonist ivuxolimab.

CDR3 sequence (DNA): TGTGCCAGCAGCCATGGACAGTTCCTAAGTTGGGACTATGGCTACACCTTC. It specifies CASSHGQFLSWDYGYTF. This chain joins TRBV7-2 and TRBJ1-2; TRBD1 might be the D (6 bases). Germline V gene lookup returns CDR1 SGHTA and CDR2 FQGNSA. With 5 bases removed from V and 3 bases from J, the gap between germline ends came to 22 bases. The CDR3 is 17 amino acids.